This T cell receptor beta chain was captured by sequencing in a study of cytomegalovirus exposure and HLA in healthy donors. Germline V CDR1 and CDR2: MNHNS, SASEGT. After removal of 1 base from V and 4 bases from J, the junction contained 2 bases not matched to a gene. The CDR3 extends over 14 amino acids. A multiplex PCR was run with 60 Vbeta primers and 13 Jbeta primers. The assay was immunoSEQ multiplex PCR, and TCRdb's table has in-frame clones only and misses some. Of about 120,000 clones listed, around three quarters are singletons. Sequencing was performed on PBMCs. V usage is TRBV6-1 and J usage is TRBJ1-1, with 8 nucleotides matching TRBD1. The origin of this receptor is a male donor in good health and CMV-seropositive. This chain's CDR3 is CASSEVTGGTEAFF. CDR3 in DNA: TGTGCCAGCAGTGAAGTTACAGGGGGCACTGAAGCTTTCTTT.